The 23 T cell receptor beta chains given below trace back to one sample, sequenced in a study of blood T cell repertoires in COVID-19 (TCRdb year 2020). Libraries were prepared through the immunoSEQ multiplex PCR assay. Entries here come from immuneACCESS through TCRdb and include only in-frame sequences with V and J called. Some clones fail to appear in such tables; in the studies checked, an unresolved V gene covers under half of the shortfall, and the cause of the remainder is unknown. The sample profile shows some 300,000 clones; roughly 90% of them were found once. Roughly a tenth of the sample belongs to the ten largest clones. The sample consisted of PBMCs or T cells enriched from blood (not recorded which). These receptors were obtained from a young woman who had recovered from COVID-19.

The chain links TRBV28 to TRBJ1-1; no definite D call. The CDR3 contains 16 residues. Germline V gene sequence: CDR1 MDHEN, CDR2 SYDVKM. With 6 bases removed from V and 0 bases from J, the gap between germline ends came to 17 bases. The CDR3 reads CASSLPPGNMNTEAFF. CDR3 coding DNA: TGTGCCAGCAGCCTCCCTCCCGGGAACATGAACACTGAAGCTTTCTTT.

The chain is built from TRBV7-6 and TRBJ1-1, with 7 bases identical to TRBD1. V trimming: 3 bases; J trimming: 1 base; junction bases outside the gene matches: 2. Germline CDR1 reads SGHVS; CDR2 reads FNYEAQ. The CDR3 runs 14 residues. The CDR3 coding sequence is TGTGCCAGCAGCTTCGGGACAGAGAACACTGAAGCTTTCTTT. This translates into CASSFGTENTEAFF.

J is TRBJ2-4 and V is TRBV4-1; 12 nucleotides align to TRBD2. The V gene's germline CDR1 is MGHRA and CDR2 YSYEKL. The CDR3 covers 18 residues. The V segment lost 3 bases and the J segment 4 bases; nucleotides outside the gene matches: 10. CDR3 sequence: CASSQGTLGTSGKNIQYF. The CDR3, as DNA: TGCGCCAGCAGCCAGGGAACTCTGGGGACTAGCGGGAAAAACATTCAGTACTTC.

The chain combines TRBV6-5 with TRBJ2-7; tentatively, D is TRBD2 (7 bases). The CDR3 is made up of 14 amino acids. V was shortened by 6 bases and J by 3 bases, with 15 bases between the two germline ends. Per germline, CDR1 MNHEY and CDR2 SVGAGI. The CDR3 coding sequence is TGTGCCAGCAGGGGGGCTAGCGGAATCTACGAGCAGTACTTC. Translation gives CASRGASGIYEQYF.

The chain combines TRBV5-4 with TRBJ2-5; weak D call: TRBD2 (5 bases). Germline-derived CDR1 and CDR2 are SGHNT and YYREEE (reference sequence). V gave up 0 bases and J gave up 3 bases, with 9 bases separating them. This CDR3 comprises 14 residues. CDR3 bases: TGTGCCAGCAGCTTGGTTCGGGGAGAAGAGACCCAGTACTTC. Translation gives CASSLVRGEETQYF.

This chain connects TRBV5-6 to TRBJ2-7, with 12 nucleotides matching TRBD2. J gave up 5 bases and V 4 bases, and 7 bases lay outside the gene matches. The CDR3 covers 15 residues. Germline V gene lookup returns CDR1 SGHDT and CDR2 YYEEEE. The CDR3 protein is CASSLPSGRAHEQYF. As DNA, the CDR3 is TGTGCCAGCAGCCTACCTAGCGGGAGGGCCCACGAGCAGTACTTC. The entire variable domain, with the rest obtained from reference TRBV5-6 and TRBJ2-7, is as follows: DAGVTQSPTHLIKTRGQQVTLRCSPKSGHDTVSWYQQALGQGPQFIFQYYEEEERQRGNFPDRFSGHQFPNYSSELNVNALLLGDSALYLCASSLPSGRAHEQYFGPGTRLTVT.

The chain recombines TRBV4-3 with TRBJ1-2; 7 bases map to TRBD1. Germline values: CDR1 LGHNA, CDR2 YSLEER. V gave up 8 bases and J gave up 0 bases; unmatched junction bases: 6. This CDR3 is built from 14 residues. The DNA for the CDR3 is TGCGCCAGCGGGGACAGCCTTACTAACTATGGCTACACCTTC. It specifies CASGDSLTNYGYTF.

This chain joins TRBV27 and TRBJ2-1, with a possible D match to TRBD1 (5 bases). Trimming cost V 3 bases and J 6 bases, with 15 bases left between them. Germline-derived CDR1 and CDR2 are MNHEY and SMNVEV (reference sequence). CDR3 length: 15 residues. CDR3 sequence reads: CASSFEPGNSNEQFF. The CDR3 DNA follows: TGTGCCAGCAGTTTTGAACCAGGGAACAGCAATGAGCAGTTCTTC.

This CDR3 reads CASSLSNELYGYTF. The CDR3 nucleotides are TGTGCCAGCAGTCTGTCGAATGAACTCTATGGCTACACCTTC. The chain recombines TRBV28 with TRBJ1-2; no reliable D call. Germline CDR1 is MDHEN and CDR2 is SYDVKM. The germline V and J ends were trimmed by 5 bases and 4 bases, with 14 bases remaining between them. This CDR3 spans 14 amino acids.

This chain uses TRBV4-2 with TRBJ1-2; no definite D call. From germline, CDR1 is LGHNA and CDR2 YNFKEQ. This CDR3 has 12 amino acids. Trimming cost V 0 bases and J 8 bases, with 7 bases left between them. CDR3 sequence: CASSQEEEGYTF. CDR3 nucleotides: TGTGCCAGCAGCCAAGAGGAGGAGGGCTACACCTTC.

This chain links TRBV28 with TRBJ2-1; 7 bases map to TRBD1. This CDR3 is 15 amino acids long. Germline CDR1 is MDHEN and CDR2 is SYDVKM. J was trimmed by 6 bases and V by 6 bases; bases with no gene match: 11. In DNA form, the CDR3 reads TGTGCCAGCAGGCTGATGGACAGGATCAGCAATGAGCAGTTCTTC. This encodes CASRLMDRISNEQFF.

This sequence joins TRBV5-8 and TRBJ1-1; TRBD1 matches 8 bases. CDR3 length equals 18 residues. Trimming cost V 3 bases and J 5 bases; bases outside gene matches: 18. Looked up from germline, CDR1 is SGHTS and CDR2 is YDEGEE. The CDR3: CASSYDAKTTGEGTEAFF. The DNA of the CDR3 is TGTGCCAGCAGCTATGACGCTAAAACGACAGGGGAGGGTACTGAAGCTTTCTTT.

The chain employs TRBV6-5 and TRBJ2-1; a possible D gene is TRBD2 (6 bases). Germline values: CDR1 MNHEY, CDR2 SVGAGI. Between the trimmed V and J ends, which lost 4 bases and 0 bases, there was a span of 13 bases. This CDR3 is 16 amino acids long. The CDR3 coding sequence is TGTGCCAGCAGTTTTGGGACTGGGAGCTCCTACAATGAGCAGTTCTTC. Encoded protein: CASSFGTGSSYNEQFF.

In DNA form, the CDR3 reads TGTGCCAGCAGCCCTACAGGTGTATATGGCTACACCTTC. Amino acid sequence: CASSPTGVYGYTF. The genes are TRBV11-2 and TRBJ1-2; a possible D gene is TRBD1 (5 bases). Looked up from germline, CDR1 is SGHAT and CDR2 is FQNNGV. This CDR3 comprises 13 residues. Trimming took off 5 bases at V and 5 bases at J, with 12 bases between the two ends.

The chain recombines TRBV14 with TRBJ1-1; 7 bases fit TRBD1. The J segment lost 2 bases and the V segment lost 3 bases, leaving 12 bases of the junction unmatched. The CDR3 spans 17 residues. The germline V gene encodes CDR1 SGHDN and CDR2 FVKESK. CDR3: CASSHPYISGGNTEAFF. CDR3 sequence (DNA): TGTGCCAGCAGCCATCCCTACATCTCAGGGGGTAACACTGAAGCTTTCTTT.

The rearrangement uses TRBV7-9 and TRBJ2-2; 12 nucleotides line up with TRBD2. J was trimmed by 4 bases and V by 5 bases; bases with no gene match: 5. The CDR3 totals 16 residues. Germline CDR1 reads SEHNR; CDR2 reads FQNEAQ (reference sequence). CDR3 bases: TGTGCCAGCAGCGCCTCTAGCGGGAGGGGCACCGGGGAGCTGTTTTTT. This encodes CASSASSGRGTGELFF.

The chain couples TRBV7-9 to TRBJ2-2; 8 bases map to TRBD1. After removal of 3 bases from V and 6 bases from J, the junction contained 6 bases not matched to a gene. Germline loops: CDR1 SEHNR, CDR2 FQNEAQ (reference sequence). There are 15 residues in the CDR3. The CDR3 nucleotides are TGTGCCAGCAGCTTCGGACAGGGTTTTCCCGGGGAGCTGTTTTTT. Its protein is CASSFGQGFPGELFF. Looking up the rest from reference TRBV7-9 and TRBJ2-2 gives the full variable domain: DTGVSQNPRHKITKRGQNVTFRCDPISEHNRLYWYRQTLGQGPEFLTYFQNEAQLEKSRLLSDRFSAERPKGSFSTLEIQRTEQGDSAMYLCASSFGQGFPGELFFGEGSRLTVL.

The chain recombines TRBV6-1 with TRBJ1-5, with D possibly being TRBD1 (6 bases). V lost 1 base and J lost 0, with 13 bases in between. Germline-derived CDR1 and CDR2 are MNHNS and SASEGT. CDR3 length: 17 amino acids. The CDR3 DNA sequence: TGTGCCAGCAGTGAAGTCTATGGGGGCGATAGCAATCAGCCCCAGCATTTT. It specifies CASSEVYGGDSNQPQHF.

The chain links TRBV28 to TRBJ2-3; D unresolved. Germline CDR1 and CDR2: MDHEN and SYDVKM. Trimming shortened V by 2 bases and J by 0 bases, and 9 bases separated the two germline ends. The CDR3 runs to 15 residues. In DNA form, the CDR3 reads TGTGCCAGCAGTTTACTGACTGCCAGCACAGATACGCAGTATTTT. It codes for CASSLLTASTDTQYF.

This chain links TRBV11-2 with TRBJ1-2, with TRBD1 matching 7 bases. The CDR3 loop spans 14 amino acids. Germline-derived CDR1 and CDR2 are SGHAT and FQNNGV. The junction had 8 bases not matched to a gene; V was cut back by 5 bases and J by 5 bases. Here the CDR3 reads CASSQQGPTYGYTF. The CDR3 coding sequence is TGTGCCAGCAGCCAACAGGGGCCCACATATGGCTACACCTTC. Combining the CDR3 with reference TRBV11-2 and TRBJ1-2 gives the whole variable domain EAGVAQSPRYKIIEKRQSVAFWCNPISGHATLYWYQQILGQGPKLLIQFQNNGVVDDSQLPKDRFSAERLKGVDSTLKIQPAKLEDSAVYLCASSQQGPTYGYTFGSGTRLTVV.

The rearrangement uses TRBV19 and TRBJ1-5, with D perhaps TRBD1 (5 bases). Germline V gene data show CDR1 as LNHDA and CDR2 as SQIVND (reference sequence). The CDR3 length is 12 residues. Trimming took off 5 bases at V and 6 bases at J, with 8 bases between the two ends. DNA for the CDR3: TGTGCCAGTAGTCTAAGGGGTCAGCCCCAGCATTTT. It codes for CASSLRGQPQHF.

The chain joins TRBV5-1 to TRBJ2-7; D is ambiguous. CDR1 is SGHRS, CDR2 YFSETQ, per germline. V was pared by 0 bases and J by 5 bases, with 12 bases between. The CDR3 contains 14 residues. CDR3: CASSLAYGVDEQYF. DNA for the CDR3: TGCGCCAGCAGCTTGGCCTATGGTGTAGACGAGCAGTACTTC.

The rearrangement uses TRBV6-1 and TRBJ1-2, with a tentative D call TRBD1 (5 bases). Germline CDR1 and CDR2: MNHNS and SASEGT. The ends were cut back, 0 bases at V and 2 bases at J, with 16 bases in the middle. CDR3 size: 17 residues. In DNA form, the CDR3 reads TGTGCCAGCAGTGAAGCGGGGGGGACCTTTTCGAACTATGGCTACACCTTC. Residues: CASSEAGGTFSNYGYTF.